This TCR beta chain was captured by sequencing in a study of cytomegalovirus exposure and HLA in healthy donors. CDR1 and CDR2 from the germline V gene are MNHEY and SMNVEV (reference sequence). This CDR3 has 15 amino acids. The ends lost 3 bases at V and 2 bases at J; junction bases unmatched: 5. The sample holds one count of this clone. The antigen remains unidentified. Study-wide results and caveats: Rare TCR sequences predominated, though certain public TCRs were found in many donors.

The assay was immunoSEQ multiplex PCR, and TCRdb's table has in-frame clones only and misses some. The table has 150,000 to 200,000 clones, about 89% seen once; the top ten hold 2% to 3%. Input material: PBMCs. V is TRBV27 and J is TRBJ2-5; TRBD1 matches at 8 bases. This clonotype originated in a man aged 18 to 30 in good health and CMV-seropositive. The CDR3 DNA is TGTGCCAGCAGTTTCCATTACAGGGGGCAAGAGACCCAGTACTTC. This codes for CASSFHYRGQETQYF.